This TCR beta chain was sequenced in a study of T cells in tumors after PD-1 blockade. Study-level background: Some patients also took daily vismodegib 150 mg during anti-PD-1 treatment.

This table comes from immunoSEQ multiplex PCR, and its TCRdb copy is limited to in-frame clones, with some not included. The data contain some 43,000 clones, over 70% of them singletons. Germline CDR1 SGHRS, CDR2 YFSETQ. The CDR3 is 14 amino acids. Trimming pared 2 bases from V and 3 bases from J, leaving 11 bases between. In its sample, this clone was seen a few times. This receptor was identified in a human donor with basal cell carcinoma. The V gene is TRBV5-1, the J gene TRBJ1-1, with D possibly being TRBD1 (6 bases). This specimen was PBMCs, taken before anti-PD-1 treatment. The CDR3: CASSFRGEDTEAFF. The CDR3 DNA reads as TGCGCCAGCAGCTTTAGGGGGGAAGACACTGAAGCTTTCTTT.